Listed here are 32 T cell receptor beta chains from one sample, sequenced in a study of blood T cell repertoires in COVID-19. Clones were sequenced by immunoSEQ multiplex PCR, and TCRdb holds only the in-frame ones, with some missing. The data hold nearly 250,000 clones, with more than 75% observed a single time. The specimen sequenced was peripheral blood. Receptor source: a woman between 55 and 75 years old who had recovered from COVID-19.

This rearrangement joins TRBV29-1 to TRBJ2-1; perhaps TRBD1 as D (5 bases). Germline V gene data show CDR1 as SQVTM and CDR2 as ANQGSEA. This CDR3 spans 11 amino acids. The ends were cut back, 5 bases at V and 8 bases at J, with 10 bases in the middle. The CDR3 here is CSVRTIDEQFF. The CDR3 DNA follows: TGCAGCGTTAGGACAATCGATGAGCAGTTCTTC.

This chain connects TRBV9 to TRBJ2-2; possible D gene TRBD2, 7 bases. Trimming left V 2 bases short and J 4 bases short, with 15 bases between. This CDR3 has 16 amino acids. Per the germline V gene, CDR1 is SGDLS and CDR2 is YYNGEE. CDR3 DNA: TGTGCCAGCAGCGTCCGTGGGCGGGGGCCCACCGGGGAGCTGTTTTTT. It yields the protein CASSVRGRGPTGELFF.

The chain couples TRBV18 to TRBJ1-1; 8 positions match TRBD1. J lost 7 bases, V lost 3 bases, and 13 bases had no gene match. In germline, CDR1 is KGHSH, CDR2 LQKENI. The CDR3 covers 16 residues. The CDR3 reads CASSPPRQGALSEAFF. The CDR3, as DNA: TGTGCCAGCTCACCCCCAAGGCAGGGGGCCCTAAGTGAAGCTTTCTTT. The whole variable domain, remainder taken from reference TRBV18 and TRBJ1-1, is NAGVMQNPRHLVRRRGQEARLRCSPMKGHSHVYWYRQLPEEGLKFMVYLQKENIIDESGMPKERFSAEFPKEGPSILRIQQVVRGDSAAYFCASSPPRQGALSEAFFGQGTRLTVV.

The chain recombines TRBV11-2 with TRBJ2-5; 9 bases fit TRBD2. This CDR3 has 14 residues. Unmatched junction bases numbered 12, after V lost 5 bases and J lost 11 bases. CDR1 and CDR2 from the germline V gene are SGHAT and FQNNGV. The DNA for the CDR3 is TGTGCCAGCAGCCCAACATCATTAGCGGGGGTGCAGTACTTC. Its translation: CASSPTSLAGVQYF.

This clone was observed a few times. Other nucleotide sequences in the sample specify the same CDR3. The chain's CDR3 is CASSITVNQPQHF. The CDR3 nucleotides read TGTGCCAGTAGTATAACAGTAAATCAGCCCCAGCATTTT. The V and J genes are TRBV19 and TRBJ1-5; D is ambiguous. The germline V and J ends were trimmed by 2 bases and 4 bases, with 6 bases remaining between them. Germline V gene data show CDR1 as LNHDA and CDR2 as SQIVND (reference sequence). The CDR3 has 13 residues.

V and J are TRBV12-5 and TRBJ1-2; TRBD1 matches 8 bases. J lost 4 bases, V lost 5 bases, and 6 bases had no gene match. Germline V CDR1 and CDR2: LGHNT, FRNRAP. The CDR3 covers 14 residues. DNA of the CDR3: TGTGCTAGTGGTGTCTCCGGGACAGGCTATGGCTACACCTTC. As protein: CASGVSGTGYGYTF.

The count of this clone is one. V gene TRBV9 combines with J gene TRBJ2-4, with 7 bases fitting TRBD1. The germline CDR1 and CDR2 sequences are SGDLS and YYNGEE. The CDR3 contains 14 residues. Losses at the gene ends were 4 bases for V and 8 bases for J; bases not matched to a gene: 9. The CDR3 reads CASSPIGGLDIQYF. CDR3 coding DNA: TGTGCCAGCAGCCCAATAGGGGGCCTTGACATTCAGTACTTC.

This chain connects TRBV15 to TRBJ2-3, with D possibly being TRBD2 (5 bases). The CDR3 spans 16 residues. Germline lookup yields CDR1 LNHNV and CDR2 YYDKDF (reference sequence). V was pared by 7 bases and J by 0 bases, with 17 bases between. CDR3 loop: CATTPMDWDSTDTQYF. Here the CDR3 DNA reads TGTGCCACCACCCCGATGGACTGGGATAGCACAGATACGCAGTATTTT.

This chain links TRBV15 with TRBJ2-2; D is uncertain. The V end was cut by 5 bases, the J end by 7 bases, with 11 bases between. Germline CDR1 LNHNV, CDR2 YYDKDF (reference sequence). The CDR3 has 13 residues. In DNA form, the CDR3 reads TGTGCCACCAGCTCCCTGCGCGGCGGGGAGCTGTTTTTT. Residues: CATSSLRGGELFF.

This sequence joins TRBV7-2 and TRBJ1-1, with D tentatively TRBD1 (6 bases). The CDR3 runs to 14 residues. V lost 5 bases and J lost 5, with 15 bases in between. Germline CDR1 SGHTA, CDR2 FQGNSA. CDR3 sequence: CASSPSDRRTEAFF. The CDR3 nucleotides are TGTGCCAGCAGCCCAAGCGACAGGCGAACTGAAGCTTTCTTT.

The chain carries TRBV27 and TRBJ2-3; 10 bases align to TRBD2. Unmatched junction bases numbered 12, after V lost 5 bases and J lost 1 base. The germline CDR1 and CDR2 sequences are MNHEY and SMNVEV (reference sequence). The CDR3 runs to 18 residues. The CDR3 DNA is TGTGCCAGCAGTCATCCAAAGCGGGGGGGCCTCGGCACAGATACGCAGTATTTT. Its protein is CASSHPKRGGLGTDTQYF.

The chain uses TRBV18 and TRBJ2-5, with TRBD1 matching over 7 bases. Germline-derived CDR1 and CDR2 are KGHSH and LQKENI. Germline trimming cut 0 bases from V and 2 bases from J; bases unmatched to any gene: 6. The CDR3 is made up of 16 amino acids. The CDR3 nucleotides are TGTGCCAGCTCACCACCGGGACAGTACTTTCAAGAGACCCAGTACTTC. The encoded protein is CASSPPGQYFQETQYF.

The chain combines TRBV4-2 with TRBJ2-1, with 12 positions matching TRBD2. V was clipped by 4 bases and J by 3 bases; unmatched bases: 7. Germline lookup yields CDR1 LGHNA and CDR2 YNFKEQ. The CDR3 is 17 residues long. This CDR3 is CASSPTSGGAYYNEQFF. CDR3 sequence (DNA): TGTGCCAGCAGCCCGACTAGCGGGGGAGCATACTACAATGAGCAGTTCTTC.

The chain couples TRBV7-3 to TRBJ2-7; TRBD2 matches at 11 bases. The CDR3 sequence is 13 residues long. Germline V gives CDR1 SGHTA, CDR2 FQGTGA. V lost 9 bases and J lost 5; bases outside the gene matches: 6. Here the CDR3 reads CASSTSGDDEQYF. Written as DNA, the CDR3 is TGTGCCAGTTCGACTAGCGGGGATGACGAGCAGTACTTC.

The V and J genes are TRBV6-5 and TRBJ1-2, with D uncertain. The CDR3 is 16 residues long. V was pared by 0 bases and J by 4 bases, with 15 bases between. The germline CDR1 and CDR2 sequences are MNHEY and SVGAGI. CDR3 region: CASSYSIGLRGYGYTF. CDR3 bases: TGTGCCAGCAGTTACTCGATCGGACTCCGAGGCTATGGCTACACCTTC.

The gene calls are TRBV5-1 and TRBJ1-2; maybe TRBD1 (5 bases). CDR3 size: 15 residues. The germline V and J ends were trimmed by 1 base and 1 base, with 11 bases remaining between them. Germline loops: CDR1 SGHRS, CDR2 YFSETQ. CDR3 sequence: CASSLSTGINYGYTF. CDR3 coding DNA: TGCGCCAGCAGCTTGTCTACAGGCATTAACTATGGCTACACCTTC.

The CDR3 spells CASSPRGSGELFF. CDR3 DNA: TGTGCCAGCAGCCCCAGGGGTTCCGGGGAGCTGTTTTTT. The chain is built from TRBV3-1 (or the pseudogene TRBV3-2) and TRBJ2-2; a possible D gene is TRBD1 (6 bases). The CDR3 contains 13 residues. In germline, CDR1 is LGHDT, CDR2 YNNKEL (reference sequence). Trimming shortened V by 4 bases and J by 6 bases, and 9 bases separated the two germline ends.

The J gene is TRBJ2-1, the V gene TRBV7-6, with 7 bases identical to TRBD1. This CDR3 has 16 residues. CDR1 SGHVS and CDR2 FNYEAQ come from the germline V gene. Trimming removed 5 bases from V and 7 bases from J; junction bases left unmatched: 14. In nucleotides, the CDR3 is TGTGCCAGCAGCCCCCGACAGGGACGACGGTCAAATGAGCAGTTCTTC. This gives the protein CASSPRQGRRSNEQFF.

This clone was found once. The J gene is TRBJ2-5, the V gene TRBV29-1; the match to TRBD2 covers 7 bases. The V gene end was trimmed by 7 bases and the J gene end by 4 bases; junction bases not matched to a gene: 15. The CDR3 loop spans 15 amino acids. Germline V CDR1 and CDR2: SQVTM, ANQGSEA. The CDR3 reads CSAAGEGTTTETQYF. The DNA for the CDR3 is TGCAGCGCCGCCGGGGAGGGGACCACTACAGAGACCCAGTACTTC.

The gene calls are TRBV4-2 and TRBJ1-5; unclear D gene. Trimming removed 0 bases at V and 7 bases at J, with 7 bases between. The CDR3 runs to 13 residues. Germline V lookup: CDR1 LGHNA, CDR2 YNFKEQ. Here the CDR3 DNA reads TGTGCCAGCAGCCAAGATTTACTGCAGCCCCAGCATTTT. Residues: CASSQDLLQPQHF.

This clone was found a few times. The rearrangement uses TRBV5-1 and TRBJ2-3; the match to TRBD2 covers 8 bases. Germline V gene data show CDR1 as SGHRS and CDR2 as YFSETQ. CDR3 size: 16 residues. V trimming: 3 bases; J trimming: 5 bases; junction bases outside the gene matches: 11. Here the CDR3 reads CASSSRPPGLGDTQYF. The DNA of the CDR3 is TGCGCCAGCAGCTCCCGGCCACCGGGACTAGGAGATACGCAGTATTTT.

The V call is TRBV4-3, the J call TRBJ2-5, with 11 bases that match TRBD2. The CDR3 runs 18 residues. Germline loops: CDR1 LGHNA, CDR2 YSLEER. Unmatched junction bases numbered 7, after V lost 1 base and J lost 0 bases. The chain's CDR3 is CASSQGPSGGRYQETQYF. The CDR3, as DNA: TGCGCCAGCAGCCAAGGCCCTAGCGGGGGGCGGTACCAAGAGACCCAGTACTTC.

In nucleotides, the CDR3 is TGCAGCGTTCTCGGGAGTGAAACTCATCTCTATGGCTACACCTTC. Its protein is CSVLGSETHLYGYTF. The rearrangement uses TRBV29-1 and TRBJ1-2; D is unclear. The CDR3 runs to 15 residues. From germline, CDR1 is SQVTM and CDR2 ANQGSEA. Deletions cut 5 bases from V and 4 bases from J, with 20 bases between.

The gene calls are TRBV18 and TRBJ2-1; maybe TRBD1 (5 bases). Trimming left V 2 bases short and J 8 bases short, with 10 bases between. The CDR3 is 13 amino acids. The germline V gene has CDR1 KGHSH and CDR2 LQKENI. This chain's CDR3 is CASSPDGQHEQFF. The CDR3 DNA reads as TGTGCCAGCTCACCAGACGGACAACATGAGCAGTTCTTC.

This sequence joins TRBV15 and TRBJ2-5, with TRBD2 matching over 15 bases. The J segment lost 5 bases and the V segment lost 2 bases, leaving 6 bases of the junction unmatched. Per germline, CDR1 LNHNV and CDR2 YYDKDF (reference sequence). The CDR3 runs to 17 residues. CDR3 nucleotide sequence: TGTGCCACCAGCAGAAGGACTAGCGGGGGGGCCGGTGAGACCCAGTACTTC. Translation gives CATSRRTSGGAGETQYF.

J is TRBJ2-6 and V is TRBV5-1; no definite D call. The ends were cut back, 4 bases at V and 0 bases at J, with 8 bases in the middle. The germline CDR1 and CDR2 sequences are SGHRS and YFSETQ. This CDR3 is 15 amino acids long. The CDR3 loop is CASSPQLSGANVLTF. The CDR3 region has the DNA TGCGCCAGCAGCCCCCAACTCTCTGGGGCCAACGTCCTGACTTTC.

This clone was detected many times. V is TRBV27 and J is TRBJ2-2; 7 bases map to TRBD1. The CDR3 runs to 14 residues. Unmatched junction bases numbered 8, after V lost 6 bases and J lost 7 bases. Germline lookup yields CDR1 MNHEY and CDR2 SMNVEV (reference sequence). The CDR3 spells CASSQTDRDGELFF. CDR3 sequence (DNA): TGTGCCAGCAGCCAGACTGACAGGGACGGGGAGCTGTTTTTT.

This rearrangement joins TRBV19 to TRBJ1-6; 9 nucleotides agree with TRBD1. Trimming cost V 3 bases and J 7 bases; bases outside gene matches: 7. Germline V gene lookup returns CDR1 LNHDA and CDR2 SQIVND (reference sequence). CDR3 length equals 16 residues. The CDR3 coding sequence is TGTGCCAGTAGTATTGGGCACAGGGGGCCCAATTCACCCCTCCACTTT. It encodes CASSIGHRGPNSPLHF.

The chain links TRBV10-3 to TRBJ1-5; 11 nucleotides line up with TRBD1. CDR3 length equals 14 residues. Germline lookup yields CDR1 ENHRY and CDR2 SYGVKD. The ends lost 4 bases at V and 6 bases at J; junction bases unmatched: 2. CDR3 bases: TGTGCCATCAGTGGGACAGGGGGCAGTCAGCCCCAGCATTTT. Translated, it gives CAISGTGGSQPQHF.

The J gene is TRBJ1-1, the V gene TRBV6-4; TRBD1 agrees at 7 bases. V shed 9 bases, J shed 7 bases, and the junction held 8 bases outside the gene matches. CDR3 length: 12 residues. Germline lookup yields CDR1 MRHNA and CDR2 SNTAGT. CDR3 residues: CASQGESLEAFF. In DNA, the CDR3 is TGTGCCAGTCAGGGGGAGTCCCTTGAAGCTTTCTTT.

The chain employs TRBV19 and TRBJ2-6, with 15 nucleotides matching TRBD2. The germline CDR1 and CDR2 sequences are LNHDA and SQIVND (reference sequence). J was trimmed by 2 bases and V by 4 bases; bases with no gene match: 3. CDR3 size: 18 residues. The CDR3 here is CASSRGLAGGPGANVLTF. The CDR3, as DNA: TGTGCCAGTAGTAGGGGACTAGCGGGGGGTCCTGGGGCCAACGTCCTGACTTTC.

This chain joins TRBV7-6 and TRBJ2-3, with 9 bases that match TRBD1. The V segment lost 2 bases and the J segment 4 bases; nucleotides outside the gene matches: 4. The CDR3 has 15 amino acids. The V gene's germline CDR1 is SGHVS and CDR2 FNYEAQ. For the CDR3, the DNA is TGTGCCAGCAGCTTACGGGACAGGGCGTCAGATACGCAGTATTTT. Encoded protein: CASSLRDRASDTQYF.